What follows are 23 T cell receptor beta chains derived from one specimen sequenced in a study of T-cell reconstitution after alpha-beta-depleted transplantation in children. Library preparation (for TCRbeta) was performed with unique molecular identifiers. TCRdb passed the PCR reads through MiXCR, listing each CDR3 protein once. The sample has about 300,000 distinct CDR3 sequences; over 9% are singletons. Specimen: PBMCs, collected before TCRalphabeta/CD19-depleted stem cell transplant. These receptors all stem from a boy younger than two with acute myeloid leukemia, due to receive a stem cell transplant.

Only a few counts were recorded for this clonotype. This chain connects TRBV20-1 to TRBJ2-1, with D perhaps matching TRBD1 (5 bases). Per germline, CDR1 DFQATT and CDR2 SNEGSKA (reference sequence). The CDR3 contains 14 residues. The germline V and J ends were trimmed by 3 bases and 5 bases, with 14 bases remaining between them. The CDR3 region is CSASQGHWDNEQFF. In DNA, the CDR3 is TGCAGTGCTAGTCAGGGTCACTGGGACAATGAGCAGTTCTTC.

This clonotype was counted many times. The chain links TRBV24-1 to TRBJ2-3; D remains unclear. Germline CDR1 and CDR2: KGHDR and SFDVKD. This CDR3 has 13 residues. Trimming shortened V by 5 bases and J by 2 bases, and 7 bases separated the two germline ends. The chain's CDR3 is CATSGAYTDTQYF. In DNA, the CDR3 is TGTGCCACCAGTGGAGCCTACACAGATACGCAGTATTTT.

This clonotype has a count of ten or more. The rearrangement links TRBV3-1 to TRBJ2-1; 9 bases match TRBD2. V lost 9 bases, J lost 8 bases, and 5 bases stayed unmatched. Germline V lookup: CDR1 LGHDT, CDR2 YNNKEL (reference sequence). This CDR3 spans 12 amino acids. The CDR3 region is CASGTSFDEQFF. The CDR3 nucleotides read TGTGCCAGTGGGACTAGCTTCGATGAGCAGTTCTTC.

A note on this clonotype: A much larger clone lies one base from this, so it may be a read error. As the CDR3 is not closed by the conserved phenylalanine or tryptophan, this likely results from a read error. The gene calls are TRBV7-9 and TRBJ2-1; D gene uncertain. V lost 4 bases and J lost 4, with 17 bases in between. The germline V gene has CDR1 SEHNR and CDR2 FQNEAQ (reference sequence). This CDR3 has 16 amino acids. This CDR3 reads CASSSRPQQNYNEQFL. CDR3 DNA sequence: TGTGCCAGCAGCTCCCGGCCGCAACAAAATTACAATGAGCAGTTCCTC.

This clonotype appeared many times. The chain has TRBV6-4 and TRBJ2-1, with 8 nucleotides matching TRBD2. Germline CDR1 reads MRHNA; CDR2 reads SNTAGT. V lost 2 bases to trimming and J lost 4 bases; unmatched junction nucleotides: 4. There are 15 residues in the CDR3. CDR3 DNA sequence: TGTGCCAGCAGTGACGAGGCTAGCGGGTACAATGAGCAGTTCTTC. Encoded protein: CASSDEASGYNEQFF.

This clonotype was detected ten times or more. The CDR3 DNA is TGTGCCAGCAGCTTCCAGACAGGGGGCTGGGATGAGCAGTTCTTC. It translates to CASSFQTGGWDEQFF. V is TRBV7-2 and J is TRBJ2-1; 10 bases align to TRBD1. Germline CDR1 and CDR2: SGHTA and FQGNSA. V trimming: 3 bases; J trimming: 8 bases; junction bases outside the gene matches: 7. The CDR3 spans 15 residues.

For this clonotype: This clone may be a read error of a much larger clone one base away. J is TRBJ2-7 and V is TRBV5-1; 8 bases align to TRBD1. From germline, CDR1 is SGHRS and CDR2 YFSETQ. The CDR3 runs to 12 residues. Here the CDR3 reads CASSQGAYDQYF. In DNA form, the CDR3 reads TGCGCCAGCAGCCAGGGGGCCTACGACCAGTACTTC.

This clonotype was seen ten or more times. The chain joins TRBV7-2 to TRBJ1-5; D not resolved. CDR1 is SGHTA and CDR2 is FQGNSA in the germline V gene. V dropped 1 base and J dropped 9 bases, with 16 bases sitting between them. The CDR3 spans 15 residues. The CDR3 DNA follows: TGTGCCAGCAGCTTAGATATTAGGGATTTGGTGCCCCAGCATTTT. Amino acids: CASSLDIRDLVPQHF.

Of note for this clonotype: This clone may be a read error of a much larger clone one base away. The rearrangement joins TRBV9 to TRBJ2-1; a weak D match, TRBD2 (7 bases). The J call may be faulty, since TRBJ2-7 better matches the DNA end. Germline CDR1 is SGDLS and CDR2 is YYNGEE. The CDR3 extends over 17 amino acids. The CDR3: CASSVGGGNRAGYEQYF. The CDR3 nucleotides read TGTGCCAGCAGCGTAGGGGGGGGGAACAGGGCAGGCTATGAGCAGTACTTC.

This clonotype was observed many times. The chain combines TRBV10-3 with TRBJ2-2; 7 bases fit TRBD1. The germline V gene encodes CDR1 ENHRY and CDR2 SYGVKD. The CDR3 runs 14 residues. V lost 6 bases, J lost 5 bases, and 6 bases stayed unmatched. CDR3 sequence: CAISPTGVTGELFF. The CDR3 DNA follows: TGTGCCATCAGCCCAACAGGGGTGACCGGGGAGCTGTTTTTT.

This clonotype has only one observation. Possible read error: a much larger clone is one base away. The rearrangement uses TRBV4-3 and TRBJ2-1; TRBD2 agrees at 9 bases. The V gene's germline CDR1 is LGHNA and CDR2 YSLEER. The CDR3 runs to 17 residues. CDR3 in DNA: TGCGCCAGCAGCCAAGGGGCGGGAGGGCCCTCCTACAATGAGCAGTCCTTC. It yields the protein CASSQGAGGPSYNEQSF.

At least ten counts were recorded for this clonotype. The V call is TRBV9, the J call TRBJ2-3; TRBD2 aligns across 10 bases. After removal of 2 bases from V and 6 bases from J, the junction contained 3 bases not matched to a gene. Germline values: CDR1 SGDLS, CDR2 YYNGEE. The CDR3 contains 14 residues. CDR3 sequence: CASSVASGGDTQYF. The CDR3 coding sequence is TGTGCCAGCAGCGTGGCTAGCGGGGGTGATACGCAGTATTTT.

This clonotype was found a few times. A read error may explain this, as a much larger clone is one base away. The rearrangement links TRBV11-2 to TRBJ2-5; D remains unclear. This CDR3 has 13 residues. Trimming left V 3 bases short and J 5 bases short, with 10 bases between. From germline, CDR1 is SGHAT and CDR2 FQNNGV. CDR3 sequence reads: CASSFGVGETQYF. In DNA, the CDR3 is TGTGCCAGCAGCTTCGGAGTGGGGGAGACCCAGTACTTC. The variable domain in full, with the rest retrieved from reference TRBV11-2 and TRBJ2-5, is EAGVAQSPRYKIIEKRQSVAFWCNPISGHATLYWYQQILGQGPKLLIQFQNNGVVDDSQLPKDRFSAERLKGVDSTLKIQPAKLEDSAVYLCASSFGVGETQYFGPGTRLLVL.

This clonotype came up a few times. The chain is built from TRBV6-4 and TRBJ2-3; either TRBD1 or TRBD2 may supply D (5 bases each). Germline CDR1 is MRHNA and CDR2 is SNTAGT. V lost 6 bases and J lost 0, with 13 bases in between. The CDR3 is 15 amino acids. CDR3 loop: CASRGRGLSTDTQYF. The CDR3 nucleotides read TGTGCCAGCAGAGGACGGGGCCTAAGCACAGATACGCAGTATTTT.

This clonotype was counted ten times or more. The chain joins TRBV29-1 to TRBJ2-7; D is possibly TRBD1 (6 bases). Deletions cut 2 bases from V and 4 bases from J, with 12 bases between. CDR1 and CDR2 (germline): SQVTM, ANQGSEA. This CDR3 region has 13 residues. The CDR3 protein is CSVESPRGYEQYF. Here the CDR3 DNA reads TGCAGCGTTGAATCGCCCAGGGGTTACGAGCAGTACTTC.

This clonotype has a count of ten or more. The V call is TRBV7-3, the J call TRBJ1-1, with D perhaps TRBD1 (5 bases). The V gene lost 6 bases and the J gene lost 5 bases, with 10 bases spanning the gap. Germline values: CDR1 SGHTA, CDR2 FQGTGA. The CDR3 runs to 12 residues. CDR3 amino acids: CASRGLGTEAFF. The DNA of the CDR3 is TGTGCCAGCAGGGGGCTGGGAACTGAAGCTTTCTTT.

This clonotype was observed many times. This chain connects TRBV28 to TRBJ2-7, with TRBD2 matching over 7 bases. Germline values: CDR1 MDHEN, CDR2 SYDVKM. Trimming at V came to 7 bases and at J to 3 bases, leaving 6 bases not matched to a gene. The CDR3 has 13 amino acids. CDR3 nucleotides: TGTGCCAGCAAACTATCTAGCGGCTACGAGCAGTACTTC. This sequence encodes CASKLSSGYEQYF.

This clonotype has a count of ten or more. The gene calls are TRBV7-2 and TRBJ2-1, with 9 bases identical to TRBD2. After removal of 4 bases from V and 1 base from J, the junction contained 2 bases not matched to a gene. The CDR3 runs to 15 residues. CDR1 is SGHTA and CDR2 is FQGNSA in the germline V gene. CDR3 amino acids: CASSSTSGSYNEQFF. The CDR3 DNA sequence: TGTGCCAGCAGCTCGACTAGCGGTTCCTACAATGAGCAGTTCTTC. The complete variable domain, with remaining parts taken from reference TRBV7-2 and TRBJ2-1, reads GAGVSQSPSNKVTEKGKDVELRCDPISGHTALYWYRQSLGQGLEFLIYFQGNSAPDKSGLPSDRFSAERTGGSVSTLTIQRTQQEDSAVYLCASSSTSGSYNEQFFGPGTRLTVL.

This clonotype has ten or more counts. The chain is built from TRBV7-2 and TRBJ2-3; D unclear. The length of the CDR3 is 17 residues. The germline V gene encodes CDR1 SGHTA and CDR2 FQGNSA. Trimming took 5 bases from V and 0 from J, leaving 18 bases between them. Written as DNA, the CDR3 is TGTGCCAGCAGCCCCCCCGGGCTCCCGAGGAGCACAGATACGCAGTATTTT. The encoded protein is CASSPPGLPRSTDTQYF.

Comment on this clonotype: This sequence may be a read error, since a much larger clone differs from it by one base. CDR3 residues: CASSTDRGGGYTF. The CDR3, as DNA: TGTGCCAGCAGTACGGACAGGGGGGGGGGCTACACCTTC. The J gene is TRBJ1-2, the V gene TRBV12-3 or TRBV12-4; TRBD1 aligns across 10 bases. V was clipped by 5 bases and J by 8 bases; unmatched bases: 5. This CDR3 is built from 13 residues.

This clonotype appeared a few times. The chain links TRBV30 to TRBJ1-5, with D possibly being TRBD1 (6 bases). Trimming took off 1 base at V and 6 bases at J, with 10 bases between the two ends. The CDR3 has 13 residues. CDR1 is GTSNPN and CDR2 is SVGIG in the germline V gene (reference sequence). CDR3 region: CAWSAQGFQPQHF. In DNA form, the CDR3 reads TGTGCCTGGAGTGCACAGGGTTTTCAGCCCCAGCATTTT.

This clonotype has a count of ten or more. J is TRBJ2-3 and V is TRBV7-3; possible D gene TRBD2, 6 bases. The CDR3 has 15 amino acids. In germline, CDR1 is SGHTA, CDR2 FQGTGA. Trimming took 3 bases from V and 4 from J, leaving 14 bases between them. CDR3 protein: CASSFDGTQSDTQYF. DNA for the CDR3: TGTGCCAGCAGCTTTGACGGGACTCAGTCAGATACGCAGTATTTT.

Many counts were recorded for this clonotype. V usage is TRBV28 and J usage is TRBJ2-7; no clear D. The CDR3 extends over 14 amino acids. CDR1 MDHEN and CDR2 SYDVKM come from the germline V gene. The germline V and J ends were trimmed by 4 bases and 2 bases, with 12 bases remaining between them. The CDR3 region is CASSSVPLPYEQYF. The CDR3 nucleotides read TGTGCCAGCAGTTCCGTACCTCTTCCCTACGAGCAGTACTTC.